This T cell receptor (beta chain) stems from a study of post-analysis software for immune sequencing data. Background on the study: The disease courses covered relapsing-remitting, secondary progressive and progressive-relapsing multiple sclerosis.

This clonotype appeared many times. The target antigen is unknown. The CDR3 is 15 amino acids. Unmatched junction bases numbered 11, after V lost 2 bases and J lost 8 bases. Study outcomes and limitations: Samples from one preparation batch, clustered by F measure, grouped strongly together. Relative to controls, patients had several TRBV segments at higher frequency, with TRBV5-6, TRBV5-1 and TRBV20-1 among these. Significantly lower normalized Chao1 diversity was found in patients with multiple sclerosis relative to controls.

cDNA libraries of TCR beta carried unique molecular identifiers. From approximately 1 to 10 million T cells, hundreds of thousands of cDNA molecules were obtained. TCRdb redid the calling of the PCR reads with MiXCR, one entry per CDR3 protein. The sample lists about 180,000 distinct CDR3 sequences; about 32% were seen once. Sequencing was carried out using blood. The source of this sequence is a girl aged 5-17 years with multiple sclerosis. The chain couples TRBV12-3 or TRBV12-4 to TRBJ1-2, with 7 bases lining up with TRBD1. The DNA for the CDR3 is TGTGCCAGCAGTTTAAACGACAGGGCGGTCAGGGGCTACACCTTC. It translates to CASSLNDRAVRGYTF.